Listed below are T cell receptor beta chains from one sample, sequenced in a study of cytomegalovirus exposure and HLA in healthy donors. Profiling relied on immunoSEQ multiplex PCR, and the TCRdb table lists in-frame clones only, not all of them. The top ten hold approximately 1.1% of the sample, which has 120,000 or so clones, 89% seen once. Material for sequencing was PBMCs. Source of these receptors: a woman aged 18 to 35 in good health and CMV-seronegative. CDR3s include the opening cysteine and the closing phenylalanine or tryptophan. The D gene is left open where the match is weak.

d_call,v_call,cdr3_aa
-,TRBV14,CASSQSVISSYEQYF
-,TRBV25-1,CASSELNAGPYGYTF
TRBD1,TRBV9,CASSVGMQGATEAFF
TRBD2,TRBV5-4,CASSSVSGGALTGELFF
-,TRBV30,CASFAGAAEAFF
-,TRBV7-9,CASSLDLSGSTEAFF
TRBD2,TRBV11-2,CASKAGGDYNEQFF
TRBD2,TRBV5-4,CASSLVVSGYNEQFF
TRBD2,TRBV28,CASRETSGRAETQYF
-,TRBV10-3,CAISESGQNYEQYF
TRBD1,TRBV5-1,CASSVGQGGGYTF
-,TRBV28,CASSYQGETQYF
-,TRBV6-1,CASSEGRWGGGNQPQHF
-,TRBV2,CASRVTSDQPQHF
-,TRBV5-1,CASSLEAGPNTEAFF
-,TRBV27,CASSPVPTKPQHF
TRBD2,TRBV18,CASSPATSGGSETQYF
-,TRBV28,CASSSHGGNTEAFF
TRBD1,TRBV28,CASSTDRAAQYF
TRBD1,TRBV7-2,CASSLRDSKDEQYF
-,TRBV5-1,CASSLGSGWSNEKLFF
TRBD2,TRBV5-1,CASSSGGSTDTQYF
-,TRBV11-2,CASSLDRKQGYEQYF
TRBD1,TRBV4-2,CASSQSQAGTGNQPQHF
-,TRBV18,CASSRQSYEQYF
-,TRBV7-9,CASSWGTYYEQYF
-,TRBV7-9,CASSLALGLNYGYTF
TRBD2,TRBV4-3,CASSRGTSGSNTGELFF
TRBD1,TRBV4-1,CASSQSFTGEWKNIQYF
-,TRBV28,CASSLPIRVGGQETQYF
TRBD1,TRBV4-2,CASSHSVGTDYGYTF
TRBD1,TRBV2,CASSGWSVRGGQLETQYF
TRBD2,TRBV30,CAWSAYGGSAAQYF
-,TRBV19,CASKSGAGTEAFF
-,TRBV28,CASSPATEHTGELFF
-,TRBV18,CASSRTELYGYTF
TRBD1,TRBV29-1,CSVGVRDSSGNTIYF
TRBD1,TRBV14,CASSLQGIGTYEQYF